This T cell receptor (beta chain) is drawn from a study of neurological immune-mediated disorders. Points from the study as a whole: No sharing of CDR3 amino acid sequences was observed among expanded clones across subjects, suggesting private repertoires in all groups.

Unsorted libraries were prepared from 2 million PBMCs that had been stored at -80 C. TCRdb re-derived calls from the 5' RACE reads in MiXCR, one entry per CDR3 protein. The table records 60,000 to 80,000 distinct CDR3 sequences, approximately 4.6% of them present only once. This clonotype came up many times. Antigen unknown. Germline V gives CDR1 SEHNR, CDR2 FQNEAQ (reference sequence). This CDR3 comprises 17 residues. V gave up 0 bases and J gave up 6 bases, with 20 bases separating them. J is TRBJ1-2 and V is TRBV7-9; tentatively, D is TRBD1 (5 bases). This sequence was found in a woman in her forties or fifties with multiple sclerosis. The sample comprised PBMCs. As DNA, the CDR3 is TGTGCCAGCAGCTTAGCGTTGCTTGAGATGGGGCATAATGGCTACACCTTC. Amino acid sequence: CASSLALLEMGHNGYTF.